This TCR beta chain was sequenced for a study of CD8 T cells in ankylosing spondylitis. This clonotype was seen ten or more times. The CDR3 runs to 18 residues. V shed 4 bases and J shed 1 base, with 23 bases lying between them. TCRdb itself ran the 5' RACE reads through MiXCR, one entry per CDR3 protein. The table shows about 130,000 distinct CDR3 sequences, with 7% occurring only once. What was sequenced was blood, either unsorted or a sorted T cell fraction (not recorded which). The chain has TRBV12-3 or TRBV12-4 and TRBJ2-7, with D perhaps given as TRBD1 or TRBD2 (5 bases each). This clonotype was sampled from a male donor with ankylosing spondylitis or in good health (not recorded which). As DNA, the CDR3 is TGTGCCAGCAGTTATAATGATTGGAGGACAAAAAAATCCTACGAGCAGTACTTC. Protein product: CASSYNDWRTKKSYEQYF.